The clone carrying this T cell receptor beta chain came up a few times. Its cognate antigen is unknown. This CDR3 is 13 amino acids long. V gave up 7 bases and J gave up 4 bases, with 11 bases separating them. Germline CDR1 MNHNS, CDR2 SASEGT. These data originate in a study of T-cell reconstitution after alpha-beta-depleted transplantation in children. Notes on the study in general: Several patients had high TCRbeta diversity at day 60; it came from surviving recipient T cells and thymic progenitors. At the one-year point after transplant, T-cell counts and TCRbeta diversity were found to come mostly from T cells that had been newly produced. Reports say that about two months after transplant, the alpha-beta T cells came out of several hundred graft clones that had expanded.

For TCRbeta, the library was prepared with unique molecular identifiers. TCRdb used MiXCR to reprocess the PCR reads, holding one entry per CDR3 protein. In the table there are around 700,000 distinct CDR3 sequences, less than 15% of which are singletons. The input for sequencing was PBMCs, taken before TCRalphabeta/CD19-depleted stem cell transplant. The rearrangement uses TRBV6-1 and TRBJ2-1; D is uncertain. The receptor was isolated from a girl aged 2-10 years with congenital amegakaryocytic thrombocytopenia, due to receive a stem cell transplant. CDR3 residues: CASNTGPYNEQFF. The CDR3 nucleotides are TGTGCCAGCAATACCGGACCGTACAATGAGCAGTTCTTC.